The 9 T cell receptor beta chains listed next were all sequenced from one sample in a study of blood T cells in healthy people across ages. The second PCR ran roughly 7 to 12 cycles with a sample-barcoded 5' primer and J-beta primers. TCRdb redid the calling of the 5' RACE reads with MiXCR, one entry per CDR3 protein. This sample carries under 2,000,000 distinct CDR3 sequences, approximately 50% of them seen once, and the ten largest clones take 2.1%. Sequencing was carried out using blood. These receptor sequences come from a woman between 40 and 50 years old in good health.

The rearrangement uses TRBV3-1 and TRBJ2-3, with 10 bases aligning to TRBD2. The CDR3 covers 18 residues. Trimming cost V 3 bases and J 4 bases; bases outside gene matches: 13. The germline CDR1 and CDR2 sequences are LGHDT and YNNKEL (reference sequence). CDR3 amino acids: CASSHGVLAGVAADTQYF. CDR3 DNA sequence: TGTGCCAGCAGCCATGGGGTCCTAGCGGGGGTCGCGGCAGATACGCAGTATTTT.

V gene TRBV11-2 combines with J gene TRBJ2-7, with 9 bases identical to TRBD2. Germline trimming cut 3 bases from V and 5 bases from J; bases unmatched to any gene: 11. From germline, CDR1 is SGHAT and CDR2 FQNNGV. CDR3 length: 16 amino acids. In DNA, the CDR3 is TGTGCCAGCAGCTTTGGGAGCGGGGGGCTCTTGAACGAGCAGTACTTC. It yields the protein CASSFGSGGLLNEQYF.

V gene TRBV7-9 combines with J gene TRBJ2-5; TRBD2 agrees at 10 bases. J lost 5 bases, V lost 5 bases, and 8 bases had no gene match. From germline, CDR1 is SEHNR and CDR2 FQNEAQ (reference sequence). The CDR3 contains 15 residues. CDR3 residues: CASSQRASGGETQYF. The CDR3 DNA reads TGTGCCAGCAGCCAACGGGCTAGCGGGGGTGAGACCCAGTACTTC. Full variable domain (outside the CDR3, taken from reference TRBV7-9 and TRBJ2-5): DTGVSQNPRHKITKRGQNVTFRCDPISEHNRLYWYRQTLGQGPEFLTYFQNEAQLEKSRLLSDRFSAERPKGSFSTLEIQRTEQGDSAMYLCASSQRASGGETQYFGPGTRLLVL.

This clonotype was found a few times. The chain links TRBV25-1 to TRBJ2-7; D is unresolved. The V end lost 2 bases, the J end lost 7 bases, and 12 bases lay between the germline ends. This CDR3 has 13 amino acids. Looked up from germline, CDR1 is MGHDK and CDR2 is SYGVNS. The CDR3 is CASSETRPGEQYF. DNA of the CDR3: TGTGCCAGCAGTGAAACTCGCCCCGGGGAGCAGTACTTC.

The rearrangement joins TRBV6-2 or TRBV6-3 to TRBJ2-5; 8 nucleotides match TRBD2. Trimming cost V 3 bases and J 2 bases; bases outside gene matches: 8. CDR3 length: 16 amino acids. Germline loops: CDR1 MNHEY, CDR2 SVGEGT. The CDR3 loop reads CASSYIGRGEQETQYF. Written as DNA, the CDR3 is TGTGCCAGCAGTTATATCGGGCGGGGGGAGCAAGAGACCCAGTACTTC.

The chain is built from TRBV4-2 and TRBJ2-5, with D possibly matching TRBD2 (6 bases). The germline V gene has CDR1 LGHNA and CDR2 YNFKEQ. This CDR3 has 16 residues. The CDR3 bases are TGTACCAACAGCCAAGAGGGTCGCGGGGACTTGGAGACCCAGTACTTC. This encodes CTNSQEGRGDLETQYF.

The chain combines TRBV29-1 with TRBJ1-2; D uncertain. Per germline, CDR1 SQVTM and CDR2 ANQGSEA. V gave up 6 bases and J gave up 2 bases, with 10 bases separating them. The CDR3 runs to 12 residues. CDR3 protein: CSVPRKNYGYTF. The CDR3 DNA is TGCAGCGTCCCCAGGAAAAACTATGGCTACACCTTC.

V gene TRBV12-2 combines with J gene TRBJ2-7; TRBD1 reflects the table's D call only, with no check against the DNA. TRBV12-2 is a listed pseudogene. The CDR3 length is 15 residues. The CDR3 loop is CASRAPGQGELEQYF. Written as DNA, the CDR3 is TGTGCAAGTCGCGCACCGGGACAGGGAGAACTCGAGCAGTACTTC.

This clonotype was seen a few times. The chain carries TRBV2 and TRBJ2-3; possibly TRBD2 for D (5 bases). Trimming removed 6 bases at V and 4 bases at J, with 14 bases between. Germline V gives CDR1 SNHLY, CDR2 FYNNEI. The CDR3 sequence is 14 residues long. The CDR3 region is CASRARRSADTQYF. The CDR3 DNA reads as TGTGCCAGCAGGGCGAGGAGGAGCGCAGATACGCAGTATTTT.